The source of this T cell receptor (beta chain) is a study of cytomegalovirus exposure and HLA in healthy donors. The PCR made use of 60 Vbeta and 13 Jbeta primers. Profiled with immunoSEQ multiplex PCR; TCRdb holds only in-frame clones, not every one. This sample has about 88,000 clones, with over 80% found just once. Remarks on this clone: Its cognate antigen is unknown.

Notes on the study in general: Researchers counted about 150 TCR beta chains as cytomegalovirus-associated. Later work showed greater clonal expansion in HLA-associated TCR beta chains than in equally common others.

The length of the CDR3 is 16 residues. From germline, CDR1 is MDHEN and CDR2 SYDVKM. Trimming took 3 bases from V and 4 from J, leaving 13 bases between them. This TCR came from a young man in good health and CMV-seronegative. Sequencing was carried out using PBMCs. This chain links TRBV28 with TRBJ1-6, with D perhaps matching TRBD1 (5 bases). The CDR3 bases are TGTGCCAGCAGTTTTGTTCAGGGCCTTTATAATTCACCCCTCCACTTT. Protein product: CASSFVQGLYNSPLHF. Together with reference TRBV28 and TRBJ1-6, the CDR3 gives the full variable domain: DVKVTQSSRYLVKRTGEKVFLECVQDMDHENMFWYRQDPGLGLRLIYFSYDVKMKEKGDIPEGYSVSREKKERFSLILESASTNQTSMYLCASSFVQGLYNSPLHFGNGTRLTVT.